The 24 T cell receptor beta chains presented below share a single source sample, sequenced in a study of cytomegalovirus exposure and HLA in healthy donors. Primers for the PCR totalled 60 Vbeta and 13 Jbeta. The assay was immunoSEQ multiplex PCR, and TCRdb's table has in-frame clones only and misses some. This sample has hundreds of thousands of clones, with over 80% found just once. Sequenced material: PBMCs. These receptors were obtained from a boy aged 2 to 9 in good health and CMV-seronegative.

J is TRBJ1-5 and V is TRBV7-2; maybe TRBD1 (5 bases). Trimming shortened V by 3 bases and J by 11 bases, and 23 bases separated the two germline ends. The length of the CDR3 is 16 residues. Germline values: CDR1 SGHTA, CDR2 FQGNSA. The CDR3, as DNA: TGTGCCAGCAGCTTCAACCAGGGTAATTTGAGCCCGGCCCAGCATTTT. This encodes CASSFNQGNLSPAQHF. Supplemented by reference TRBV7-2 and TRBJ1-5, the full variable domain reads GAGVSQSPSNKVTEKGKDVELRCDPISGHTALYWYRQSLGQGLEFLIYFQGNSAPDKSGLPSDRFSAERTGGSVSTLTIQRTQQEDSAVYLCASSFNQGNLSPAQHFGDGTRLSIL.

The gene calls are TRBV11-2 and TRBJ2-7; maybe TRBD2 (6 bases). Germline loops: CDR1 SGHAT, CDR2 FQNNGV. With 4 bases removed from V and 12 bases from J, the gap between germline ends came to 22 bases. This CDR3 is built from 14 residues. CDR3 in amino acids: CASSYLFGTANLYF. In DNA, the CDR3 is TGTGCCAGCAGCTACCTCTTCGGGACTGCGAATCTGTACTTC.

The chain links TRBV29-1 to TRBJ2-2; D uncertain. Trimming stripped 5 bases from V and 3 bases from J, with 4 bases between. In germline, CDR1 is SQVTM, CDR2 ANQGSEA. The CDR3 is 11 residues long. CDR3 region: CSVLDTGELFF. CDR3 in DNA: TGCAGCGTTCTTGACACCGGGGAGCTGTTTTTT.

CDR3 nucleotides: TGTGCCAGCAGTACCTATAGGACAGGTAGGTCCTACAATGAGCAGTTCTTC. Its translation is CASSTYRTGRSYNEQFF. The chain has TRBV27 and TRBJ2-1; 7 bases are shared with TRBD1. In germline, CDR1 is MNHEY, CDR2 SMNVEV (reference sequence). V lost 5 bases, J lost 1 base, and 11 bases stayed unmatched. The CDR3 contains 17 residues.

The CDR3 loop is CASSPAAGGSSQYF. The CDR3, as DNA: TGTGCCAGCTCACCAGCAGCGGGGGGGAGTTCTCAGTACTTC. The chain has TRBV18 and TRBJ2-4; 10 bases align to TRBD2. Germline V gene lookup returns CDR1 KGHSH and CDR2 LQKENI. The trim removed 2 bases at V and 12 bases at J, leaving 7 bases unmatched. CDR3 length: 14 residues. Using reference TRBV18 and TRBJ2-4 for the parts outside the CDR3, the full variable domain is NAGVMQNPRHLVRRRGQEARLRCSPMKGHSHVYWYRQLPEEGLKFMVYLQKENIIDESGMPKERFSAEFPKEGPSILRIQQVVRGDSAAYFCASSPAAGGSSQYFGAGTRLSVL.

The chain is built from TRBV7-2 and TRBJ2-7, with 7 bases identical to TRBD2. This CDR3 contains 14 residues. Germline assignment: CDR1 SGHTA and CDR2 FQGNSA. Trimming cost V 6 bases and J 2 bases; bases outside gene matches: 7. CDR3 in DNA: TGTGCCAGCAGAGAGCGGGGACTACCCTACGAGCAGTACTTC. Its protein product is CASRERGLPYEQYF.

This chain joins TRBV7-2 and TRBJ2-5; no firm D call. CDR1 and CDR2 from the germline V gene are SGHTA and FQGNSA. The V end was cut by 1 base, the J end by 5 bases, with 8 bases between. This CDR3 has 13 amino acids. The CDR3 spells CASSLGPRETQYF. The CDR3 DNA follows: TGTGCCAGCAGCTTAGGGCCGCGGGAGACCCAGTACTTC.

This clone was seen more than once but under ten times. V gene TRBV7-6 combines with J gene TRBJ2-3; tentatively, D is TRBD2 (6 bases). The germline CDR1 and CDR2 sequences are SGHVS and FNYEAQ. The CDR3 has 15 amino acids. V shed 1 base and J shed 2 bases, with 10 bases lying between them. The CDR3 protein is CASSLVGLSTDTQYF. CDR3 DNA: TGTGCCAGCAGCTTAGTGGGACTTTCCACAGATACGCAGTATTTT.

This rearrangement joins TRBV6-5 to TRBJ1-6, with unresolved D. The V end lost 8 bases, the J end lost 6 bases, and 11 bases lay between the germline ends. Per the germline V gene, CDR1 is MNHEY and CDR2 is SVGAGI. There are 13 residues in the CDR3. CDR3 sequence: CASAYYSNSPLHF. The CDR3 DNA sequence: TGTGCCAGCGCCTATTATTCTAATTCACCCCTCCACTTT.

The genes are TRBV7-9 and TRBJ2-7; the D is unclear. Trimming stripped 1 base from V and 3 bases from J, with 4 bases between. The CDR3 spans 12 residues. CDR1 is SEHNR, CDR2 FQNEAQ, per germline (reference sequence). CDR3 in amino acids: CASSLDLYEQYF. CDR3 DNA: TGTGCCAGCAGCTTAGATCTCTACGAGCAGTACTTC.

The rearrangement links TRBV4-1 to TRBJ2-3, with 7 bases matching TRBD2. The CDR3 is 17 residues long. V gave up 2 bases and J gave up 0 bases; unmatched junction bases: 8. Germline CDR1 is MGHRA and CDR2 is YSYEKL. In nucleotides, the CDR3 is TGCGCCAGCAGCCAACGTATGGGGGGGACTAGCACAGATACGCAGTATTTT. Protein: CASSQRMGGTSTDTQYF.

This clone appeared a single time. The gene calls are TRBV10-3 and TRBJ2-7, with D possibly matching TRBD2 (5 bases). Germline V gene lookup returns CDR1 ENHRY and CDR2 SYGVKD. This CDR3 has 14 residues. V lost 3 bases and J lost 4, with 13 bases in between. The CDR3 sequence: CAISDGSEGYEQYF. CDR3 coding DNA: TGTGCCATCAGTGACGGGTCAGAGGGATACGAGCAGTACTTC.

The chain joins TRBV27 to TRBJ2-7; D uncertain. This CDR3 has 14 residues. Germline V gives CDR1 MNHEY, CDR2 SMNVEV (reference sequence). V gave up 0 bases and J gave up 0 bases, with 6 bases separating them. CDR3 sequence reads: CASSLSGGSYEQYF. CDR3 nucleotides: TGTGCCAGCAGTTTATCTGGCGGCTCCTACGAGCAGTACTTC.

In the case of this clone: This specimen includes other DNA sequences encoding the same CDR3. V usage is TRBV30 and J usage is TRBJ1-4, with 9 nucleotides matching TRBD1. Germline V lookup: CDR1 GTSNPN, CDR2 SVGIG (reference sequence). CDR3 length equals 13 residues. The V segment lost 1 base and the J segment 8 bases; nucleotides outside the gene matches: 2. The CDR3 protein is CAWSGTGGEKLFF. Here the CDR3 DNA reads TGTGCCTGGAGTGGTACAGGGGGCGAAAAACTGTTTTTT.

This chain connects TRBV5-8 to TRBJ2-5, with D possibly TRBD1 on 5 matching bases. The CDR3 totals 13 residues. Deletions cut 4 bases from V and 4 bases from J, with 11 bases between. Germline V CDR1 and CDR2: SGHTS, YDEGEE. CDR3 nucleotide sequence: TGTGCCAGCAGCCGAGGACAAGGAGAGACCCAGTACTTC. It encodes CASSRGQGETQYF.

This clone was detected only once. The chain uses TRBV15 and TRBJ2-1; a possible D gene is TRBD1 (5 bases). V lost 0 bases to trimming and J lost 8 bases, with 8 bases between them. The CDR3 is 13 residues long. Germline CDR1 reads LNHNV; CDR2 reads YYDKDF (reference sequence). CDR3 sequence: CATSRDQGYEQFF. CDR3 DNA sequence: TGTGCCACCAGCAGAGATCAGGGTTATGAGCAGTTCTTC.

The rearrangement uses TRBV25-1 and TRBJ1-1; D unresolved. The germline gives CDR1 MGHDK, CDR2 SYGVNS. The V and J ends lost 2 bases and 0 bases respectively, with 7 bases between them. The CDR3 is 14 amino acids. The CDR3 nucleotides read TGTGCCAGCAGTGAAACACCGATGAACACTGAAGCTTTCTTT. Translated, it gives CASSETPMNTEAFF.

The chain employs TRBV4-2 and TRBJ2-6; no clear D. Trimming shortened V by 1 base and J by 3 bases, and 10 bases separated the two germline ends. Germline loops: CDR1 LGHNA, CDR2 YNFKEQ. The CDR3 is made up of 16 amino acids. The chain's CDR3 is CASSQVFAVGANVLTF. CDR3 coding DNA: TGTGCCAGCAGCCAAGTTTTCGCGGTTGGGGCCAACGTCCTGACTTTC.

This CDR3 is CASSINKADRAPYGYTF. The CDR3 nucleotides read TGTGCCAGTAGTATCAACAAGGCTGACAGGGCCCCCTATGGCTACACCTTC. The V gene is TRBV19, the J gene TRBJ1-2; TRBD1 aligns across 7 bases. Losses at the gene ends were 3 bases for V and 4 bases for J; bases not matched to a gene: 14. This CDR3 contains 17 residues. Germline assignment: CDR1 LNHDA and CDR2 SQIVND (reference sequence).

The genes are TRBV5-6 and TRBJ2-1, with 7 bases aligning to TRBD2. J lost 6 bases, V lost 4 bases, and 7 bases had no gene match. The CDR3 totals 14 residues. Per the germline V gene, CDR1 is SGHDT and CDR2 is YYEEEE. In DNA form, the CDR3 reads TGTGCCAGCAGCCTTAGACTAGCACCCAATGAGCAGTTCTTC. Translated: CASSLRLAPNEQFF. Based on the CDR3 plus reference TRBV5-6 and TRBJ2-1, the full variable domain is DAGVTQSPTHLIKTRGQQVTLRCSPKSGHDTVSWYQQALGQGPQFIFQYYEEEERQRGNFPDRFSGHQFPNYSSELNVNALLLGDSALYLCASSLRLAPNEQFFGPGTRLTVL.

The rearrangement uses TRBV12-5 and TRBJ1-2; unclear D gene. In germline, CDR1 is LGHNT, CDR2 FRNRAP. The CDR3 extends over 13 amino acids. Trimming took 1 base from V and 7 from J, leaving 10 bases between them. Here the CDR3 reads CASGLGGGRGYTF. DNA for the CDR3: TGTGCTAGTGGTTTGGGTGGAGGGCGTGGCTACACCTTC.

This clone has only a few counts. The chain links TRBV9 to TRBJ2-2, with 8 bases identical to TRBD2. The germline V gene has CDR1 SGDLS and CDR2 YYNGEE. The V and J ends lost 0 bases and 1 base, in that order; junction bases with no gene match: 2. There are 16 residues in the CDR3. The CDR3: CASSVESGGNTGELFF. The CDR3 DNA is TGTGCCAGCAGCGTAGAGAGCGGGGGGAACACCGGGGAGCTGTTTTTT.

The V gene is TRBV13, the J gene TRBJ2-5, with D possibly TRBD1 on 6 matching bases. V dropped 1 base and J dropped 2 bases, with 14 bases sitting between them. The V gene's germline CDR1 is PRHDT and CDR2 FYEKMQ (reference sequence). CDR3 length: 16 residues. The CDR3 loop reads CASSLADSYNQETQYF. CDR3 DNA sequence: TGTGCCAGCAGCTTAGCGGACAGCTACAATCAAGAGACCCAGTACTTC.

The chain combines TRBV1 with TRBJ2-5; the listed D gene, TRBD2, was not tested against the DNA. TRBV1 is shown as a pseudogene. CDR3 length: 15 residues. CDR3 amino acids: CTSSQGRSDMETQYF. Written as DNA, the CDR3 is TGCACCAGCAGCCAAGGGCGGAGCGATATGGAGACCCAGTACTTC.